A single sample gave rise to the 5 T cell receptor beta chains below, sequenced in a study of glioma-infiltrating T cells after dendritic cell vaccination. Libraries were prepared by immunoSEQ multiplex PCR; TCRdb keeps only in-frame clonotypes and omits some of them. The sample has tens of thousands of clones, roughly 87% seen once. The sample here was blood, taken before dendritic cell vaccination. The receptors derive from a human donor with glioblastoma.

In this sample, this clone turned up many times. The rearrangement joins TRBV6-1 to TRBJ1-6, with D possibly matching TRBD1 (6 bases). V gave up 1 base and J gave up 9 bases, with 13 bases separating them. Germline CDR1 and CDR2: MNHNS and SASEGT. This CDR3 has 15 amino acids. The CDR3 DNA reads TGTGCCAGCAGTGAAGGAGGGGGAGGGAGTTCACCCCTCCACTTT. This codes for CASSEGGGGSSPLHF.

DNA of the CDR3: TGTGCCAGCAGTTACTCGGCAGGGGGGACCCAGTACTTC. Protein: CASSYSAGGTQYF. The gene calls are TRBV6-5 and TRBJ2-5; TRBD1 agrees at 7 bases. CDR3 length equals 13 residues. The V gene end was trimmed by 0 bases and the J gene end by 7 bases; junction bases not matched to a gene: 2. Germline-derived CDR1 and CDR2 are MNHEY and SVGAGI.

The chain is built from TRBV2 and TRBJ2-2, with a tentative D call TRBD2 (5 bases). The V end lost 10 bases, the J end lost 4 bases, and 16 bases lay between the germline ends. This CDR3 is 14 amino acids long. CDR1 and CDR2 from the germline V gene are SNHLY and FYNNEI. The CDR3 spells CATQSGASTGELFF. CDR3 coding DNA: TGTGCCACCCAGAGCGGAGCGAGCACCGGGGAGCTGTTTTTT.

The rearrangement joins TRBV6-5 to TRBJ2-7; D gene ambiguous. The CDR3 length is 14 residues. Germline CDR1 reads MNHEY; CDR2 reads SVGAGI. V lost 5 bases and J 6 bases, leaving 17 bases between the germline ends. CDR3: CASSQNVPTVEQYF. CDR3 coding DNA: TGTGCCAGCAGTCAGAATGTTCCTACAGTCGAGCAGTACTTC.

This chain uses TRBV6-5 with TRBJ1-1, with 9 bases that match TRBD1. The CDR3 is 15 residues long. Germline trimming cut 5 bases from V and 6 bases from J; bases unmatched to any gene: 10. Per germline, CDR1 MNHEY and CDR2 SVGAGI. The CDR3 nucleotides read TGTGCCAGCAGTCCCCCGACAGGGGGTTACCCTGAAGCTTTCTTT. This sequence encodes CASSPPTGGYPEAFF.